This TCR beta chain was recovered during a study of neoadjuvant nivolumab and ipilimumab in lung cancer. Study-wide results and limits: Higher pretherapy blood TCR richness went with higher resected-tumor richness. Only a single major-pathologic-response sample was available for clonality analysis. From pretherapy to surgery, tumor richness and clonality rose with dual therapy.

A note on this clone: Its antigen is as yet unknown.

The assay was immunoSEQ multiplex PCR, and TCRdb's table has in-frame clones only and misses some. Among about 25,000 clones, approximately 78% were seen once, and the ten largest hold approximately 8.4%. Looked up from germline, CDR1 is SGHAT and CDR2 is FQNNGV. The V end was cut by 5 bases, the J end by 5 bases, with 13 bases between. The CDR3 is made up of 13 amino acids. J is TRBJ2-7 and V is TRBV11-2; D remains ambiguous. The sequencing used tumor tissue, collected after neoadjuvant nivolumab, alone or with ipilimumab, at or shortly before surgery. The source of this sequence is an adult with non-small cell lung cancer. The CDR3: CASSRPTFDEQYF. In nucleotides, the CDR3 is TGTGCCAGCAGCCGCCCAACGTTTGACGAGCAGTACTTC.